Listed here are 23 T cell receptor beta chains from one sample, sequenced in a study of blood T cell repertoires in COVID-19 (dated by TCRdb to 2018 to 2021). The library was built by means of the immunoSEQ multiplex PCR assay. TCRdb stores this immuneACCESS table with in-frame sequences only. Part of the clones is absent; in the studies checked, under half of the shortfall reflects unresolved V genes, and no reason is known for the rest. The sample records roughly 50,000 clones, around four fifths of which are singletons. Together, the top ten hold over 10% of the sample. Sequences were obtained from peripheral blood. The receptors come from a human donor in a cohort sampled during active COVID-19.

The V call is TRBV27, the J call TRBJ1-1; D might be TRBD1 (5 bases). The CDR3 runs 15 residues. Germline assignment: CDR1 MNHEY and CDR2 SMNVEV (reference sequence). Trimming pared 6 bases from V and 2 bases from J, leaving 16 bases between. The CDR3 is CASRLGAAANTEAFF. CDR3 DNA: TGTGCCAGCAGATTAGGGGCAGCAGCTAACACTGAAGCTTTCTTT.

V is TRBV29-1 and J is TRBJ1-1; no clear D gene. The germline gives CDR1 SQVTM, CDR2 ANQGSEA. Deletions cut 5 bases from V and 0 bases from J, with 10 bases between. This CDR3 comprises 13 residues. The CDR3 region is CSVRGRMNTEAFF. The CDR3 DNA reads as TGCAGCGTTCGGGGTCGGATGAACACTGAAGCTTTCTTT.

The chain recombines TRBV29-1 with TRBJ1-5; tentative D call: TRBD1 (5 bases). CDR1 and CDR2 from the germline V gene are SQVTM and ANQGSEA. Trimming pared 0 bases from V and 0 bases from J, leaving 12 bases between. This CDR3 is built from 16 residues. Written as DNA, the CDR3 is TGCAGCGTTGAAGATGGGGGGGGGTCTAGCAATCAGCCCCAGCATTTT. As protein: CSVEDGGGSSNQPQHF.

This clone showed up just a few times. This sequence joins TRBV6-5 and TRBJ2-7; 11 bases agree with TRBD1. This CDR3 comprises 14 residues. V shed 4 bases and J 10 bases; nucleotides not matched to a gene: 9. CDR1 and CDR2 (germline): MNHEY, SVGAGI. The CDR3 reads CASSSRTGGDLQYF. DNA for the CDR3: TGTGCCAGCAGTTCCCGGACAGGGGGCGATCTCCAGTACTTC.

The J gene is TRBJ1-2, the V gene TRBV19; 8 bases are a match to TRBD1. The CDR3 is 13 amino acids. V dropped 7 bases and J dropped 7; count of bases not matched to a gene: 8. CDR1 and CDR2 (germline): LNHDA, SQIVND (reference sequence). The CDR3, as DNA: TGTGCCAGTAACAACCAGGGGGCTCGTGGCTACACCTTC. Translating it yields CASNNQGARGYTF.

This chain connects TRBV18 to TRBJ2-7, with D perhaps matching TRBD2 (5 bases). Trimming shortened V by 0 bases and J by 5 bases, and 5 bases separated the two germline ends. The CDR3 runs to 12 residues. Per germline, CDR1 KGHSH and CDR2 LQKENI. CDR3 bases: TGTGCCAGCTCACCACCCGGGGACGAGCAGTACTTC. The encoded protein is CASSPPGDEQYF.

This sequence joins TRBV30 and TRBJ1-2, with TRBD1 identical over 9 bases. Germline V CDR1 and CDR2: GTSNPN, SVGIG (reference sequence). With V trimmed by 4 bases and J by 10 bases, 7 bases remained unmatched. CDR3 length: 12 amino acids. The CDR3 DNA follows: TGTGCCTGGACTACAGGGGGCCTTTTCTACACCTTC. Amino acids: CAWTTGGLFYTF.

For the CDR3, the DNA is TGCGCCAGCAGCTTCGGACAGGGCCTTAATGAAAAACTGTTTTTT. Its protein is CASSFGQGLNEKLFF. The chain joins TRBV5-1 to TRBJ1-4, with TRBD1 matching 8 bases. Germline V gives CDR1 SGHRS, CDR2 YFSETQ. The CDR3 contains 15 residues. Germline trimming cut 2 bases from V and 4 bases from J; bases unmatched to any gene: 4.

This sequence joins TRBV28 and TRBJ1-1; D ambiguous. The CDR3 is made up of 13 amino acids. The germline V gene has CDR1 MDHEN and CDR2 SYDVKM. V was cut by 4 bases and J by 4 bases, with 10 bases left in between. The CDR3 sequence is CASSSRVGTEAFF. For the CDR3, the DNA is TGTGCCAGCAGTTCTCGGGTAGGCACTGAAGCTTTCTTT.

This clone showed up just once. The V call is TRBV14, the J call TRBJ2-2; D is perhaps TRBD2 (7 bases). Germline V gene sequence: CDR1 SGHDN, CDR2 FVKESK. Trimming shortened V by 2 bases and J by 5 bases, and 15 bases separated the two germline ends. The CDR3 has 16 amino acids. The CDR3 here is CASSQLFGGPTGELFF. DNA of the CDR3: TGTGCCAGCAGCCAACTGTTCGGGGGGCCGACCGGGGAGCTGTTTTTT.

The chain employs TRBV2 and TRBJ2-2; 8 nucleotides agree with TRBD1. The germline V gene has CDR1 SNHLY and CDR2 FYNNEI. The CDR3 spans 15 residues. Trimming at V came to 5 bases and at J to 2 bases, leaving 4 bases not matched to a gene. In DNA, the CDR3 is TGTGCCAGCAGTAGTCAGGGGGCAAACACCGGGGAGCTGTTTTTT. Encoded protein: CASSSQGANTGELFF.

The chain links TRBV29-1 to TRBJ2-2; possible D gene TRBD1, 5 bases. Germline CDR1 and CDR2: SQVTM and ANQGSEA. Trimming left V 3 bases short and J 0 bases short, with 11 bases between. The CDR3 is made up of 15 amino acids. CDR3 sequence: CSVEGQEPNTGELFF. The CDR3 region has the DNA TGCAGCGTTGAGGGGCAGGAGCCGAACACCGGGGAGCTGTTTTTT.

This clone was seen a handful of times. The chain uses TRBV6-5 and TRBJ1-1, with D possibly TRBD1 on 6 matching bases. The CDR3 totals 15 residues. The germline V gene encodes CDR1 MNHEY and CDR2 SVGAGI. The V and J ends lost 0 bases and 6 bases respectively, with 14 bases between them. Here the CDR3 reads CASSYSRTDRAEAFF. CDR3 nucleotides: TGTGCCAGCAGTTACTCGAGGACAGATCGCGCTGAAGCTTTCTTT.

In DNA, the CDR3 is TGTGCCAGCAGTTACTCGAAGGGGGCGCGAATATATGGCTACACCTTC. Translated: CASSYSKGARIYGYTF. The V gene is TRBV6-5, the J gene TRBJ1-2; 7 bases match TRBD1. The CDR3 contains 16 residues. Trimming took 0 bases from V and 5 from J; bases not matched to a gene: 9. Germline V gene data show CDR1 as MNHEY and CDR2 as SVGAGI.

The rearrangement uses TRBV9 and TRBJ1-3, with D maybe TRBD1 (6 bases). This CDR3 has 17 residues. V was shortened by 2 bases and J by 0 bases, with 15 bases between the two germline ends. The germline V gene has CDR1 SGDLS and CDR2 YYNGEE. CDR3 nucleotide sequence: TGTGCCAGCAGCGTGCTAGGGGGACAAGCCTCTGGAAACACCATATATTTT. It yields the protein CASSVLGGQASGNTIYF.

This clone has a handful of counts. The chain's CDR3 is CASSRLPTGASCGYTF. The CDR3 region has the DNA TGTGCCAGTAGTAGACTTCCGACAGGGGCCTCCTGTGGCTACACCTTC. The chain is built from TRBV19 and TRBJ1-2; 8 bases line up with TRBD1. J lost 7 bases, V lost 4 bases, and 14 bases had no gene match. CDR1 is LNHDA and CDR2 is SQIVND in the germline V gene (reference sequence). The CDR3 spans 16 residues.

The V and J genes are TRBV11-2 and TRBJ2-7; D not certain. Trimming took 0 bases from V and 2 from J, leaving 11 bases between them. The CDR3 loop spans 15 amino acids. Germline values: CDR1 SGHAT, CDR2 FQNNGV. The CDR3: CASSLDTSGPYEQYF. Written as DNA, the CDR3 is TGTGCCAGCAGCTTAGATACGTCCGGTCCCTACGAGCAGTACTTC.

The chain employs TRBV6-5 and TRBJ1-5; TRBD1 aligns across 7 bases. The germline V gene encodes CDR1 MNHEY and CDR2 SVGAGI. V lost 4 bases and J lost 3; bases outside the gene matches: 9. CDR3 length: 16 amino acids. CDR3 sequence (DNA): TGTGCCAGCAGTTCCAGATACAGGGGAGACAATCAGCCCCAGCATTTT. Residues: CASSSRYRGDNQPQHF.

The chain employs TRBV19 and TRBJ2-1; TRBD1 is a possible D gene (6 bases). This CDR3 is 15 amino acids long. Germline V gives CDR1 LNHDA, CDR2 SQIVND (reference sequence). Between the trimmed V and J ends, which lost 5 bases and 3 bases, there was a span of 14 bases. Here the CDR3 DNA reads TGTGCCAGTAGTCCACAGGGTACTTTCTACAATGAGCAGTTCTTC. Its protein is CASSPQGTFYNEQFF.

This clone was detected a few times. V gene TRBV5-1 combines with J gene TRBJ1-3; TRBD1 might be the D (5 bases). Looked up from germline, CDR1 is SGHRS and CDR2 is YFSETQ. With 2 bases removed from V and 4 bases from J, the gap between germline ends came to 10 bases. This CDR3 is built from 14 residues. CDR3 region: CASSFGGTGNTIYF. CDR3 coding DNA: TGCGCCAGCAGCTTCGGGGGAACCGGAAACACCATATATTTT.

The V call is TRBV20-1, the J call TRBJ2-1; 9 bases match TRBD2. Looked up from germline, CDR1 is DFQATT and CDR2 is SNEGSKA (reference sequence). The junction had 9 bases not matched to a gene; V was cut back by 3 bases and J by 0 bases. CDR3 length: 17 residues. The CDR3 reads CSASRGAGGYSYNEQFF. CDR3 DNA: TGCAGTGCTAGTAGAGGAGCGGGGGGCTACTCCTACAATGAGCAGTTCTTC.

This clone was counted a single time. This chain uses TRBV27 with TRBJ1-6; D gene ambiguous. Germline values: CDR1 MNHEY, CDR2 SMNVEV (reference sequence). The germline V and J ends were trimmed by 0 bases and 10 bases, with 16 bases remaining between them. The CDR3 sequence is 16 residues long. Here the CDR3 DNA reads TGTGCCAGCAGTTTATCGTGGGGAGGGTTAGGATCACCCCTCCACTTT. This codes for CASSLSWGGLGSPLHF.

This chain uses TRBV7-2 with TRBJ1-1; D not certain. This CDR3 is built from 13 residues. V was pared by 6 bases and J by 6 bases, with 14 bases between. CDR1 is SGHTA and CDR2 is FQGNSA in the germline V gene. The CDR3 DNA reads as TGTGCCAGCAGGTTTAGCGGGCCAGCTGAAGCTTTCTTT. This gives the protein CASRFSGPAEAFF. The full variable domain, its missing parts supplied by reference TRBV7-2 and TRBJ1-1, is GAGVSQSPSNKVTEKGKDVELRCDPISGHTALYWYRQSLGQGLEFLIYFQGNSAPDKSGLPSDRFSAERTGGSVSTLTIQRTQQEDSAVYLCASRFSGPAEAFFGQGTRLTVV.